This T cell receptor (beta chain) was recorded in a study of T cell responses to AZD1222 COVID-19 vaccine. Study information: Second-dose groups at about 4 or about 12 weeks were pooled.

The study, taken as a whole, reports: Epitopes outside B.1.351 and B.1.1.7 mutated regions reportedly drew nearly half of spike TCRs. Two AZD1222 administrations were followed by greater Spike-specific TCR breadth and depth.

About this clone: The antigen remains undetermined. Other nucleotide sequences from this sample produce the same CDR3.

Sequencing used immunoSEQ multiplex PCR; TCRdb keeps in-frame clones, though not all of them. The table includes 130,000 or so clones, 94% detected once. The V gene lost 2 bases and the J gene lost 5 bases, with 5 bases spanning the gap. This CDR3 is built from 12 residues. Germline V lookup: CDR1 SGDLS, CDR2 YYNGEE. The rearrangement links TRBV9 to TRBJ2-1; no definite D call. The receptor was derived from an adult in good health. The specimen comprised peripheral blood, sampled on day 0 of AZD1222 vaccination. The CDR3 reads CASSVSHNEQFF. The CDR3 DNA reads TGTGCCAGCAGCGTTTCCCACAATGAGCAGTTCTTC.